A selection of T cell receptor beta chains follows, all from one sample in a study of early T cells in non-severe SARS-CoV-2 infection. From the 5' RACE reads, TCRdb called clonotypes with MiXCR, one entry per CDR3 protein. The data show some 66,000 distinct CDR3 sequences, approximately 13% seen once. Sequencing used whole blood. These receptors all come from an adult who was a healthcare worker with PCR-confirmed SARS-CoV-2 infection or an uninfected control (not recorded which). Both conserved end residues are trimmed from each CDR3. Each record gives: J gene, V gene, CDR3 protein.

j_call: TRBJ2-7; v_call: TRBV27; cdr3_aa: ASSLYPPGTPYEQY
j_call: TRBJ1-1; v_call: TRBV5-6; cdr3_aa: ASSFIGQNTEAF
j_call: TRBJ2-7; v_call: TRBV12-3/TRBV12-4; cdr3_aa: ASTGGGYEQY
j_call: TRBJ2-1; v_call: TRBV6-2/TRBV6-3; cdr3_aa: ASNRDNEQF
j_call: TRBJ2-1; v_call: TRBV7-6; cdr3_aa: ASSLGDQIEQF
j_call: TRBJ2-5; v_call: TRBV5-5; cdr3_aa: ASSLGLAGVETQY
j_call: TRBJ2-3; v_call: TRBV7-9; cdr3_aa: ASSPGLADNARDTQY
j_call: TRBJ2-3; v_call: TRBV27; cdr3_aa: ASSPGGDTQY
j_call: TRBJ1-3; v_call: TRBV7-2; cdr3_aa: ASTIDRSGNTIY
j_call: TRBJ2-3; v_call: TRBV9; cdr3_aa: ASSASGADTQY
j_call: TRBJ1-1; v_call: TRBV6-5; cdr3_aa: ASTLESNTEAF
j_call: TRBJ1-1; v_call: TRBV7-6; cdr3_aa: ASSPYRGTEAF
j_call: TRBJ1-2; v_call: TRBV2; cdr3_aa: APTPYNYGYT
j_call: TRBJ2-1; v_call: TRBV7-2; cdr3_aa: ASSSAGIGNEQF
j_call: TRBJ1-5; v_call: TRBV28; cdr3_aa: ASSFSDGSNQPQH
j_call: TRBJ1-1; v_call: TRBV28; cdr3_aa: ASSSTLLEAF
j_call: TRBJ2-1; v_call: TRBV5-5; cdr3_aa: ASIQDRGQQF
j_call: TRBJ2-3; v_call: TRBV11-2; cdr3_aa: ASSLDPFPATQY
j_call: TRBJ2-2; v_call: TRBV20-1; cdr3_aa: SARLAGAAGELF
j_call: TRBJ1-1; v_call: TRBV29-1; cdr3_aa: SVRGGGREAF
j_call: TRBJ2-2; v_call: TRBV6-1; cdr3_aa: ASSERSGAPGELF
j_call: TRBJ2-7; v_call: TRBV28; cdr3_aa: ASSLPADLSYEQY
j_call: TRBJ2-3; v_call: TRBV24-1; cdr3_aa: ATSEKLGQGTDTQY
j_call: TRBJ2-7; v_call: TRBV20-1; cdr3_aa: SARDVGFEQY
j_call: TRBJ1-1; v_call: TRBV6-5; cdr3_aa: ASGLLGVGTEAF
j_call: TRBJ1-2; v_call: TRBV9; cdr3_aa: ASSPTFLGGGYT
j_call: TRBJ2-1; v_call: TRBV7-9; cdr3_aa: ASSFGSGRLNEQF
j_call: TRBJ1-4; v_call: TRBV2; cdr3_aa: ASSGFGTNEKLF
j_call: TRBJ1-3; v_call: TRBV6-6; cdr3_aa: ASQPGQGNSGNTIY
j_call: TRBJ2-7; v_call: TRBV6-2/TRBV6-3; cdr3_aa: ASSYRGQGFVPYEQY
j_call: TRBJ1-1; v_call: TRBV5-6; cdr3_aa: ASSTNGQESSEAF
j_call: TRBJ1-6; v_call: TRBV10-3; cdr3_aa: AISSSSYNSPLH
j_call: TRBJ1-1; v_call: TRBV5-1; cdr3_aa: ASSSFIWAGTEAF
j_call: TRBJ1-1; v_call: TRBV29-1; cdr3_aa: SVAGSENTEAF
j_call: TRBJ2-2; v_call: TRBV7-3; cdr3_aa: ASSLGGLGELF
j_call: TRBJ1-4; v_call: TRBV6-2/TRBV6-3; cdr3_aa: ASSYGGEKLF
j_call: TRBJ2-2; v_call: TRBV5-4; cdr3_aa: ASSQGQENAGELF
j_call: TRBJ2-7; v_call: TRBV3-1; cdr3_aa: ASSQDPPGGNYEQY
j_call: TRBJ2-2; v_call: TRBV7-9; cdr3_aa: ASSLGREVTGELF
j_call: TRBJ2-1; v_call: TRBV7-8; cdr3_aa: ASSLDGQGNEQF
j_call: TRBJ2-5; v_call: TRBV29-1; cdr3_aa: SASNGGTGETQY
j_call: TRBJ2-1; v_call: TRBV29-1; cdr3_aa: SVEAQDEQF
j_call: TRBJ1-5; v_call: TRBV30; cdr3_aa: AWSGMGVGQPQH
j_call: TRBJ2-1; v_call: TRBV7-9; cdr3_aa: ASSRGDEQF
j_call: TRBJ2-5; v_call: TRBV6-2/TRBV6-3; cdr3_aa: ASSVTSGGQETQY